The sequence of this TCR beta chain was determined in a study of cytomegalovirus exposure and HLA in healthy donors. CDR1 is SGHNT, CDR2 YYREEE, per germline (reference sequence). The V and J ends lost 4 bases and 5 bases, in that order; junction bases with no gene match: 5. CDR3 length equals 13 residues. Primers: 60 Vbeta forward and 13 Jbeta reverse. TCRdb's copy holds only in-frame clones and misses some; the assay was immunoSEQ multiplex PCR. The repertoire has tens of thousands of clones, around 79% of them found once; the top ten carry around 7.3%. This TCR derives from a woman in her twenties or thirties in good health and CMV-seropositive. J is TRBJ2-5 and V is TRBV5-4; TRBD2 agrees at 7 bases. Sequences were obtained from PBMCs. The CDR3 loop is CASSAGDVETQYF. The CDR3, as DNA: TGTGCCAGCAGCGCGGGGGACGTGGAGACCCAGTACTTC.